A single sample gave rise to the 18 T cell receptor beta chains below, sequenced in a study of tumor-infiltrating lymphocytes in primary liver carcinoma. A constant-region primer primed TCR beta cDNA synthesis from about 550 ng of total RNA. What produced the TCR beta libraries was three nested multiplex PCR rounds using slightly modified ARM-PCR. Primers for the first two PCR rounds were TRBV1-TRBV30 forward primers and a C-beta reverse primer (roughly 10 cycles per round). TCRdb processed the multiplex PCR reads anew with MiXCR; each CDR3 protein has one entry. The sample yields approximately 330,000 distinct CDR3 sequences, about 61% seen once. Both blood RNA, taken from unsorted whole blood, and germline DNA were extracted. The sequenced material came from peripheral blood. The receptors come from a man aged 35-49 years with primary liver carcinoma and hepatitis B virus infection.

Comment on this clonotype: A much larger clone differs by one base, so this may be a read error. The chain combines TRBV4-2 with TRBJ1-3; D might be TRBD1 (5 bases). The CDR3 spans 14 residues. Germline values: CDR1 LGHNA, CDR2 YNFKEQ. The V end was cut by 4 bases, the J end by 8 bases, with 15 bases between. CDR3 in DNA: TGTGCCAGCAGCCGACAGTGGGACGGAGACACCATATATTTT. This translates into CASSRQWDGDTIYF.

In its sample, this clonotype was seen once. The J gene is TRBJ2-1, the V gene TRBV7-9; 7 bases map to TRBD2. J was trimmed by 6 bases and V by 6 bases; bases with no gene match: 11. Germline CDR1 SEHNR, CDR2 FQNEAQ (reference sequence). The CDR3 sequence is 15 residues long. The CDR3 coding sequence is TGTGCCAGCAGGTCGACTAGCTGGAGGGCCAATGAGCAGTTCTTC. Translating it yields CASRSTSWRANEQFF.

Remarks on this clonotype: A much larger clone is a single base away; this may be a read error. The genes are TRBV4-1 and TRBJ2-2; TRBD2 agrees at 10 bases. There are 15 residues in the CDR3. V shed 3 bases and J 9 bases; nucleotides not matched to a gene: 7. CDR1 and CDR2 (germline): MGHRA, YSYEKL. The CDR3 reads CASSQLAGVVRELFF. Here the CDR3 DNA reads TGCGCCAGCAGCCAGCTAGCGGGAGTTGTCAGGGAGCTGTTTTTT.

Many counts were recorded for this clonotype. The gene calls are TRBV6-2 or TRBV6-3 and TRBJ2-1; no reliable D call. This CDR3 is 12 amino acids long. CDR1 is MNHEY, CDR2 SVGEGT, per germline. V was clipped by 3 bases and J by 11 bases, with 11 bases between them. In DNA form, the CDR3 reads TGTGCCAGCAGTTATGAGGCTTTTAAGCAGTTCTTC. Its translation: CASSYEAFKQFF.

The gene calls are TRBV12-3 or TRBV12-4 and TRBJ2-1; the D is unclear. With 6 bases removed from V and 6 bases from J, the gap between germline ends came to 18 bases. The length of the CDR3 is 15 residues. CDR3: CASSPPGRLGNEQFF. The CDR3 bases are TGTGCCAGCAGCCCCCCGGGCAGGTTGGGCAATGAGCAGTTCTTC.

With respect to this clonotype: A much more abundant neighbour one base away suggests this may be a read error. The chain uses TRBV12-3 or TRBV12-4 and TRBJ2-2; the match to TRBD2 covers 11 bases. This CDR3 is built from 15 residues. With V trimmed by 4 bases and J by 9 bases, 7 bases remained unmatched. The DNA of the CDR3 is TGTGCCAGCAGTTGGGGACTAGCGGCTACCAGGGAGCTGTTTTTT. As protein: CASSWGLAATRELFF.

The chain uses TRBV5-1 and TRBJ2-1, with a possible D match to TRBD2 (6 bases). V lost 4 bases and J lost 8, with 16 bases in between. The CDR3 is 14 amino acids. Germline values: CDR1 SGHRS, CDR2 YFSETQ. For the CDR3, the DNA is TGCGCCAGCAGCCTCCGACTAGATTCCGATGAGCAGTTCTTC. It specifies CASSLRLDSDEQFF.

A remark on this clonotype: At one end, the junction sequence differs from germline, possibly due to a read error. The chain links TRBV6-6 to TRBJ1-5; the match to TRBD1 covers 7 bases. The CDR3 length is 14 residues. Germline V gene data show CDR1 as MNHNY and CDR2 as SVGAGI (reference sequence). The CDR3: CASGSGQENQAQHF. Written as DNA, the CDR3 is TGTGCCAGCGGTTCAGGACAGGAGAATCAGGCCCAGCATTTT.

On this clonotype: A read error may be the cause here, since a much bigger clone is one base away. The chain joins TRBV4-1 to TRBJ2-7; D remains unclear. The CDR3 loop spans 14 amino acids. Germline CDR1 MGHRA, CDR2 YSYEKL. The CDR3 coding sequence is TGCGCCAGCAGACAAGGCGAATGGTTCGACGAGCAGTACTTC. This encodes CASRQGEWFDEQYF.

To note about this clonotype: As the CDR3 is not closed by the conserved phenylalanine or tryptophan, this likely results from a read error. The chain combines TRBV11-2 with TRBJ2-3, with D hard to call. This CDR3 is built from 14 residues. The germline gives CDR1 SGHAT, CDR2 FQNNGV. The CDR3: CASGLELHTDTQYS. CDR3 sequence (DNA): TGTGCCAGCGGCTTAGAACTTCACACCGATACGCAGTATTCT.

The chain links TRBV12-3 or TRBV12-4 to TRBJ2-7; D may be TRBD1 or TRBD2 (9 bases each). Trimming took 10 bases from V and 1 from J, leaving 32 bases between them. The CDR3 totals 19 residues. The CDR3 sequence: CANRQQGARAGGPSYEQYF. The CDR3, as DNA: TGTGCCAACAGACAACAGGGGGCTCGGGCGGGAGGGCCATCCTACGAGCAGTACTTC.

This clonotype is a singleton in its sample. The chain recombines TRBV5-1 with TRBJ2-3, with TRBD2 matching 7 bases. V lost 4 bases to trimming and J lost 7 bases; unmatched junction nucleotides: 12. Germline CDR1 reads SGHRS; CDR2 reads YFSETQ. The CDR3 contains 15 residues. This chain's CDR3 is CASSPSRGGTNTQYF. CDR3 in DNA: TGCGCCAGCAGCCCCTCTCGGGGAGGGACGAATACGCAGTATTTT.

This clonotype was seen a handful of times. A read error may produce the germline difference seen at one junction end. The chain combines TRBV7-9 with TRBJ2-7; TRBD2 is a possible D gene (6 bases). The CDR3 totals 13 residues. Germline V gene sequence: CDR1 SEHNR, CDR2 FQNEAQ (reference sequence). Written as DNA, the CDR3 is TGTGCCAGTAGCTTAGCGGAGACCTACGAGCAGTACTTC. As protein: CASSLAETYEQYF.

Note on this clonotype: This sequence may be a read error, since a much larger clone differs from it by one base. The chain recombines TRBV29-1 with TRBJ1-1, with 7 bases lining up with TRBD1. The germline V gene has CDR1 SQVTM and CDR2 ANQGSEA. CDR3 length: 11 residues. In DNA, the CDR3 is TGCAGCGTTGCCTCAACAGGGGTAGCTTCCTTT. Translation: CSVASTGVASF. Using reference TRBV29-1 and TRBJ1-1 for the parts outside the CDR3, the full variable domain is SAVISQKPSRDICQRGTSLTIQCQVDSQVTMMFWYRQQPGQSLTLIATANQGSEATYESGFVIDKFPISRPNLTFSTLTVSNMSPEDSSIYLCSVASTGVASFGQGTRLTVV.

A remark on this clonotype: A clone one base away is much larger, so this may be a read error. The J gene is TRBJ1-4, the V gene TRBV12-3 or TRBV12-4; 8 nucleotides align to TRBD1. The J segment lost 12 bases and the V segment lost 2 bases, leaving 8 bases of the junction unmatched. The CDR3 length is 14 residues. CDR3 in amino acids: CASSLWQGALELFF. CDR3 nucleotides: TGTGCCAGCAGTTTATGGCAGGGGGCTCTGGAACTGTTTTTT.

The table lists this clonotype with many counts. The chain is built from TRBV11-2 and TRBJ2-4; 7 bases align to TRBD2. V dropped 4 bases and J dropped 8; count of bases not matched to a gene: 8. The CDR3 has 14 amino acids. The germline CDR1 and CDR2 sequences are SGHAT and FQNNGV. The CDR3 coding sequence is TGTGCCAGCAGCTCCCTGGGGGGAGGGGACATTCAGTACTTC. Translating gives CASSSLGGGDIQYF.

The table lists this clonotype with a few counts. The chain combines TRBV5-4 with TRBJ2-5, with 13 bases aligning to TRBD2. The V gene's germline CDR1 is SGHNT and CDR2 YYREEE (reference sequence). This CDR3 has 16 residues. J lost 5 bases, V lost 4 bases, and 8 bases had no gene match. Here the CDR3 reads CASSPGTSGTGETQYF. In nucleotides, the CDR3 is TGTGCCAGCAGCCCTGGGACTAGCGGGACCGGGGAGACCCAGTACTTC. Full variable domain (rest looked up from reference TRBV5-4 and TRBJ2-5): ETGVTQSPTHLIKTRGQQVTLRCSSQSGHNTVSWYQQALGQGPQFIFQYYREEENGRGNFPPRFSGLQFPNYSSELNVNALELDDSALYLCASSPGTSGTGETQYFGPGTRLLVL.

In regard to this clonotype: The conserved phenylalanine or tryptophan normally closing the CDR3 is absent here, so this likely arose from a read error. CDR3 protein: CASSLSREETQYS. CDR3 coding DNA: TGTGCCAGCAGCCTCTCCAGGGAAGAGACCCAGTACTCC. The V gene is TRBV11-2, the J gene TRBJ2-5; TRBD1 might be the D (5 bases). The germline CDR1 and CDR2 sequences are SGHAT and FQNNGV. There are 13 residues in the CDR3. V lost 5 bases and J 3 bases, leaving 10 bases between the germline ends.